Described below is a single T cell receptor (beta chain) sequence and its context. The antigen remains unidentified. The data were taken from a study of CD8+ T cells in alopecia areata. For the study at large: Tofacitinib ran for 6 to 18 months before 6 months off drug. Whole-study results and caveats: There were also resident alphabeta T cells of normal skin sequenced in scalp samples. Normal scalp showed lower clonality than lesional scalp, especially alopecia totalis/universalis. Patients displayed less clarity in TCR sharing than mice, a finding possibly related to HLA.

cDNA prepared by RNA extraction and subsequent reverse transcription served as the template for sequencing. Clones were sequenced by immunoSEQ multiplex PCR, and TCRdb holds only the in-frame ones, with some missing. The sample shows fewer than 80,000 clones, roughly three fifths of them seen only once. Trimming shortened V by 7 bases and J by 3 bases, and 15 bases separated the two germline ends. CDR3 length equals 13 residues. The germline V gene has CDR1 SQVTM and CDR2 ANQGSEA. The rearrangement joins TRBV29-1 to TRBJ1-1, with D tentatively TRBD1 (5 bases). This TCR was sampled from a human donor with alopecia areata. The sequencing used CD8+ T cells sorted from blood, collected at week 0. DNA for the CDR3: TGCAGCGGGAAGCAGGGCCAAGACACTGAAGCTTTCTTT. Its translation: CSGKQGQDTEAFF.